This record looks at one T cell receptor (beta chain) sequence and its context. Sequencing targeted TCR beta in blood CD8+ and CD4+ T cells. FACS enriched CD8+ TEMRA cells, while bulk CD8+ and CD4+ were negatively isolated. This entry comes from a study of CD8 T cells in Susac syndrome. For the study at large: Patients with Susac syndrome were therapy-naive, on corticosteroids, or on intravenous immunoglobulin alone at the time that blood was drawn.

When the RNA was reverse transcribed, random hexamers were used with an input of about 0.45 to 1 ug. An immunoSEQ multiplex PCR amplified TCR beta CDR3 over 54 Vbeta and 13 Jbeta. TCRdb reprocessed the immunoSEQ multiplex PCR reads with MiXCR, giving one entry per CDR3 protein. The sample includes about 180,000 distinct CDR3 sequences, around 95% of them seen just once. The sequenced sample was CD4+ T cells from PBMCs. The receptor's source is a human donor with Susac syndrome.

The CDR3 sequence is CASSHPPGVETQYF. CDR3 nucleotides: TGTGCCAGCAGCCATCCCCCGGGAGTGGAGACCCAGTACTTC. This chain uses TRBV11-1 with TRBJ2-5; TRBD2 is a possible D gene (6 bases). V shed 5 bases and J shed 5 bases, with 15 bases lying between them. CDR1 is SGHAT, CDR2 FQDESV, per germline (reference sequence). The CDR3 contains 14 residues.